This T cell receptor (beta chain) was recovered during a study of CD8 T cells in Susac syndrome. Random hexamers served to reverse transcribe roughly 0.5 to 1 ug RNA. TCRdb redid the calling of the immunoSEQ multiplex PCR reads with MiXCR, one entry per CDR3 protein. Here the sample spans 170,000 or so distinct CDR3 sequences, around 95% being singletons. Trimming removed 5 bases at V and 4 bases at J, with 10 bases between. The CDR3 is 13 residues long. Germline assignment: CDR1 SGHTA and CDR2 FQGNSA. The J gene is TRBJ2-3, the V gene TRBV7-2; TRBD2 is a possible D gene (5 bases). The sequenced sample was CD4+ T cells from PBMCs. The clonotype originates from a human donor with Susac syndrome. The CDR3 coding sequence is TGTGCCAGCAGCATCGGAGGCCCAGATACGCAGTATTTT. Its translation: CASSIGGPDTQYF.